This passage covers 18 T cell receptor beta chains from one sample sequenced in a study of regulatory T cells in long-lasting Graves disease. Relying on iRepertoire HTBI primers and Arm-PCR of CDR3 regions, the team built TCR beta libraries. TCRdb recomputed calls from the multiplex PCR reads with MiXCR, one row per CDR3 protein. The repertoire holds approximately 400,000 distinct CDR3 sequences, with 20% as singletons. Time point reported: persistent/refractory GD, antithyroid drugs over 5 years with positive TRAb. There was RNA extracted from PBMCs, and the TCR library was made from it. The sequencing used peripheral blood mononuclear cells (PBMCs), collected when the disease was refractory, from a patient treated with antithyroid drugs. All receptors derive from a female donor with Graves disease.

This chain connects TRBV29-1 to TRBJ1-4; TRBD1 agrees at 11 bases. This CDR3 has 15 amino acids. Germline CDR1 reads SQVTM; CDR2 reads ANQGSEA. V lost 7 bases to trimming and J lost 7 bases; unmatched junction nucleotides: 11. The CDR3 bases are TGCAGCGCTGATAAGGGGGACAGGGGGGTTGAAAAACTGTTTTTT. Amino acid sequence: CSADKGDRGVEKLFF.

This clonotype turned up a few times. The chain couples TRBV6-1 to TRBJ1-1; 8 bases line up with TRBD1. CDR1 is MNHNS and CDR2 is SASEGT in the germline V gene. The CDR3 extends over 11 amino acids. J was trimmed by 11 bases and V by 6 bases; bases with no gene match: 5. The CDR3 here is CASRVQGAAFF. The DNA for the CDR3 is TGTGCCAGCAGGGTCCAGGGGGCTGCTTTCTTT.

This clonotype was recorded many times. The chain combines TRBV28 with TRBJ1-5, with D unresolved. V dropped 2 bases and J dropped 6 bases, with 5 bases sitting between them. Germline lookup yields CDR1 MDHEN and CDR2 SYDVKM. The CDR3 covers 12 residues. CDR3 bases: TGTGCCAGCAGTTTACTGGGTCAGCCCCAGCATTTT. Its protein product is CASSLLGQPQHF.

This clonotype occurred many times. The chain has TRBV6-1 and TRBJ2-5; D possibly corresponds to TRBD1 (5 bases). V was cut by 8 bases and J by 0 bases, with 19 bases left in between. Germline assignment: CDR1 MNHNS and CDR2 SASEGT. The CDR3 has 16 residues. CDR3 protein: CASLDPQQVYQETQYF. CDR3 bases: TGTGCCAGCCTGGATCCTCAACAGGTTTACCAAGAGACCCAGTACTTC.

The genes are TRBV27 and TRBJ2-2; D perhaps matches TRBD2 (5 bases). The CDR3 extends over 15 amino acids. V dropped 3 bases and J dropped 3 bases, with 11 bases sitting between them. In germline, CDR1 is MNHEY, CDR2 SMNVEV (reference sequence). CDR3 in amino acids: CASSFAGRYTGELFF. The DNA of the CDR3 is TGTGCCAGCAGTTTCGCGGGCCGGTACACCGGGGAGCTGTTTTTT.

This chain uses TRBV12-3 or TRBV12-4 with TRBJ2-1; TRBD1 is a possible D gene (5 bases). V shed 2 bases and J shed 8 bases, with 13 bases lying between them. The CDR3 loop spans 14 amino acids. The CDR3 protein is CASSLPGSRDEQFF. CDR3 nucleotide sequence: TGTGCCAGCAGTTTACCCGGGTCCAGGGATGAGCAGTTCTTC.

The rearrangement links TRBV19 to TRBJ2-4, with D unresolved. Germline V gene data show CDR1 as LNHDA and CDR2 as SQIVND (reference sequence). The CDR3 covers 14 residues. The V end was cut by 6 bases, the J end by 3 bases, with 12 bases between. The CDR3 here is CASRLGYGKNIQYF. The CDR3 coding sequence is TGTGCCAGTAGACTGGGGTATGGCAAAAACATTCAGTACTTC.

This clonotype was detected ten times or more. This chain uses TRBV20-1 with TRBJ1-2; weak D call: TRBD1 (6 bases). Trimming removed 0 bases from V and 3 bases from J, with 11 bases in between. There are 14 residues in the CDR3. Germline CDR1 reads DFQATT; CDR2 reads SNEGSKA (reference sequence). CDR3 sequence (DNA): TGCAGTGCTAGAGATAGGCAGGGGTACTATGGCTACACCTTC. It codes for CSARDRQGYYGYTF.

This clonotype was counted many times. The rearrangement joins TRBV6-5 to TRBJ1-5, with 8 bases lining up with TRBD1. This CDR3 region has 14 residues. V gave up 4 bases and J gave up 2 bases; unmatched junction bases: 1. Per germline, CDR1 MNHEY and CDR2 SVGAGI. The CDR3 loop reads CASSSGGGNQPQHF. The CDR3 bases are TGTGCCAGCAGTTCAGGGGGCGGCAATCAGCCCCAGCATTTT.

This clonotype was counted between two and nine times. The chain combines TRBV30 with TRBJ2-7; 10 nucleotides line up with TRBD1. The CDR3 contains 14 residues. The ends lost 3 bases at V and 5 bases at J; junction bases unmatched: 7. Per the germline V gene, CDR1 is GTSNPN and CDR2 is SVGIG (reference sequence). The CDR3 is CAWSFGTGEHEQYF. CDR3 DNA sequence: TGTGCCTGGAGCTTCGGGACAGGGGAGCACGAGCAGTACTTC.

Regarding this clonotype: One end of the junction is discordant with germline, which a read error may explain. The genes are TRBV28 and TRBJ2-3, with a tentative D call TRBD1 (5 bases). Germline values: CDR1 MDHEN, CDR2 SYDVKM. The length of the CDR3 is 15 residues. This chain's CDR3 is CASKMTSAFTGTQYF. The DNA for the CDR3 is TGTGCCAGCAAGATGACGAGTGCCTTCACAGGTACGCAGTATTTT. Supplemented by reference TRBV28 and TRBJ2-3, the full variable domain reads DVKVTQSSRYLVKRTGEKVFLECVQDMDHENMFWYRQDPGLGLRLIYFSYDVKMKEKGDIPEGYSVSREKKERFSLILESASTNQTSMYLCASKMTSAFTGTQYFGPGTRLTVL.

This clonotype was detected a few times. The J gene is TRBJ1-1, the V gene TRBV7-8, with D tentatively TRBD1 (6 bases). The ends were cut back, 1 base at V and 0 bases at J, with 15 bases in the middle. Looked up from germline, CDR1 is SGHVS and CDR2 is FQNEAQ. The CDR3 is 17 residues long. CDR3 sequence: CASSLVGPGAMNTEAFF. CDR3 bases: TGTGCCAGCAGCTTAGTTGGGCCAGGGGCCATGAACACTGAAGCTTTCTTT.

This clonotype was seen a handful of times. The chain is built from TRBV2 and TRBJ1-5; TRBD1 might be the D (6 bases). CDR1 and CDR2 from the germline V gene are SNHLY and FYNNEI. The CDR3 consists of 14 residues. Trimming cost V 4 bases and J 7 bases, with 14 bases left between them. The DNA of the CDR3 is TGTGCCAGCAGTGGGGGGGCAGGGAACCAGCCCCAGCATTTT. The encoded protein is CASSGGAGNQPQHF.

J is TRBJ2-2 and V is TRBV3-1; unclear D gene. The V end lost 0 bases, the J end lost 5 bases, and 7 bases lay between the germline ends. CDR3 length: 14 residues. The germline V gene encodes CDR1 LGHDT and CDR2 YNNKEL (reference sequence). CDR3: CASSQDLVTGELFF. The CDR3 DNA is TGTGCCAGCAGCCAAGATCTGGTGACCGGGGAGCTGTTTTTT.

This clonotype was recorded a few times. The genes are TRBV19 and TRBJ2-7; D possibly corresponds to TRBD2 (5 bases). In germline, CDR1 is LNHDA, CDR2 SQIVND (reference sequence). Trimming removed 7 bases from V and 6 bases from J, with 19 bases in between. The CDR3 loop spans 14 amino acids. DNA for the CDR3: TGTGCCAGTACCCCGACGGCAGGCGAGGGCGAGCAGTACTTC. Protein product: CASTPTAGEGEQYF.

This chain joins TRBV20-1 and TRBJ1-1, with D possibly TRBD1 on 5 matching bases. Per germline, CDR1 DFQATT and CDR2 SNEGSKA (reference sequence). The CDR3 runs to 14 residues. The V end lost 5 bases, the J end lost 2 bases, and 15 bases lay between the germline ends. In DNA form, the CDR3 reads TGCAGTGCTCGACGACAGCCTCCCAACACTGAAGCTTTCTTT. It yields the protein CSARRQPPNTEAFF.

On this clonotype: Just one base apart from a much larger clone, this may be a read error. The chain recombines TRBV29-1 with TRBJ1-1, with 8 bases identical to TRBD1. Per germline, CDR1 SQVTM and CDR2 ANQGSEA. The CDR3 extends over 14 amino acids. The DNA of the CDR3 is TGCAGCGTACCCGGACAGGGATGGGACACTGGAGCTTTCTTT. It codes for CSVPGQGWDTGAFF.

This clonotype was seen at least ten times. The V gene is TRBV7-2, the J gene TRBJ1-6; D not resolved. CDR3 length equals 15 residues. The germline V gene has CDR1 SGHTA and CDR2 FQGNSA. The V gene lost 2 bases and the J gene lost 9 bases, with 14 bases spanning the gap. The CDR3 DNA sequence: TGTGCCAGCAGCTTATCCATCGTCGGCGGTTCACCCCTCCACTTT. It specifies CASSLSIVGGSPLHF.